This TCR beta chain was identified in a study of T cells in Graves' hyperthyroidism and ophthalmopathy. V lost 5 bases and J 4 bases, leaving 8 bases between the germline ends. The germline V gene has CDR1 DFQATT and CDR2 SNEGSKA (reference sequence). The CDR3 has 11 residues. Researchers amplified the TCR beta CDR3 regions from RNA transcripts. The TCR CDR3 first-round RT-PCR relied on the HTBI primer set. TCRdb re-analysed the multiplex PCR reads in MiXCR, keeping a single row per CDR3 protein. The table lists 700,000 to 950,000 distinct CDR3 sequences, roughly a third of them singletons, with around 30% in the top ten. To note about this clonotype: Its matching antigen is unknown.

With a duration under 2 months, the hyperthyroidism was newly diagnosed in patients aged 18 to 65. In making diagnoses, clinical symptoms, serum thyroxine and TRAb, thyroid ultrasound and orbital computed tomography were all used. Study outcomes and limitations: A 13 V-J signature model discriminated ophthalmopathy versus stable hyperthyroidism. The blood repertoire included most of the expanded thyroid clonotypes above 0.001.

The chain is built from TRBV20-1 and TRBJ1-2, with D hard to call. The TCR comes from a woman in her thirties or forties with Graves' hyperthyroidism. Material for sequencing was blood. CDR3 loop: CSAPDAYGYTF. CDR3 nucleotide sequence: TGCAGTGCTCCAGACGCCTATGGCTACACCTTC.